This TCR beta chain was retrieved from a study of glioma-infiltrating T cells after dendritic cell vaccination. In germline, CDR1 is SQVTM, CDR2 ANQGSEA. With V trimmed by 7 bases and J by 6 bases, 7 bases remained unmatched. The CDR3 contains 13 residues. Time point described: after dendritic cell vaccination, including at tumor progression/relapse. This table comes from immunoSEQ multiplex PCR, and its TCRdb copy is limited to in-frame clones, with some not included. The data contain just under 100,000 clones, over 80% of them singletons. The receptor's source is a human donor with glioblastoma. Sequences were derived from blood, sampled after dendritic cell vaccination. V usage is TRBV29-1 and J usage is TRBJ2-2; 8 bases align to TRBD2. CDR3 nucleotide sequence: TGCAGCGGGAGCACAGCGGGAGCCGGGGAGCTGTTTTTT. Its translation: CSGSTAGAGELFF.